A single sample gave rise to the 8 T cell receptor beta chains below, sequenced in a study of cytomegalovirus exposure and HLA in healthy donors. TCRdb's copy holds only in-frame clones and misses some; the assay was immunoSEQ multiplex PCR. Of some 310,000 clones detected, 88% appear once; the ten largest clones hold around 0.96%. Sequencing input: PBMCs. The receptor set was obtained from a man aged 25-40 years in good health and CMV-seronegative.

This rearrangement joins TRBV5-4 to TRBJ1-1; D gene unclear. The V end lost 2 bases, the J end lost 0 bases, and 11 bases lay between the germline ends. The CDR3 loop spans 15 amino acids. The germline CDR1 and CDR2 sequences are SGHNT and YYREEE (reference sequence). The CDR3 is CASSFVHSMNTEAFF. DNA for the CDR3: TGTGCCAGCAGCTTTGTACACAGCATGAACACTGAAGCTTTCTTT.

This chain connects TRBV29-1 to TRBJ2-5, with D possibly matching TRBD2 (5 bases). Germline assignment: CDR1 SQVTM and CDR2 ANQGSEA. The CDR3 contains 12 residues. The V and J ends lost 6 bases and 1 base respectively, with 9 bases between them. The CDR3 loop reads CSVIRGQETQYF. Written as DNA, the CDR3 is TGCAGCGTCATCCGGGGCCAAGAGACCCAGTACTTC. The full variable domain, in which reference TRBV29-1 and TRBJ2-5 provide the parts outside the CDR3, is SAVISQKPSRDICQRGTSLTIQCQVDSQVTMMFWYRQQPGQSLTLIATANQGSEATYESGFVIDKFPISRPNLTFSTLTVSNMSPEDSSIYLCSVIRGQETQYFGPGTRLLVL.

The CDR3 region is CASRDRGREQYF. CDR3 nucleotide sequence: TGTGCCAGTAGGGACAGGGGGCGCGAGCAGTACTTC. The chain carries TRBV19 and TRBJ2-7; TRBD1 agrees at 11 bases. Germline V CDR1 and CDR2: LNHDA, SQIVND (reference sequence). The J segment lost 6 bases and the V segment lost 6 bases, leaving 1 base of the junction unmatched. The CDR3 has 12 residues.

V and J are TRBV7-9 and TRBJ2-3; 8 nucleotides match TRBD1. This CDR3 region has 17 residues. CDR1 and CDR2 (germline): SEHNR, FQNEAQ (reference sequence). V was pared by 5 bases and J by 1 base, with 11 bases of the junction left unmatched. The CDR3 here is CASSPINGGQGTDTQYF. The CDR3 nucleotides are TGTGCCAGCAGCCCCATAAATGGGGGACAGGGCACAGATACGCAGTATTTT.

The J gene is TRBJ2-3, the V gene TRBV10-1; TRBD2 aligns across 10 bases. With 0 bases clipped from V and 7 bases from J, the junction kept 4 bases outside the gene matches. Germline lookup yields CDR1 WNHNN and CDR2 SYGVQD (reference sequence). The CDR3 runs 15 residues. CDR3 region: CASSESSGGINTQYF. DNA of the CDR3: TGCGCCAGCAGTGAGTCTAGCGGGGGGATTAATACGCAGTATTTT.

This chain uses TRBV19 with TRBJ2-3; 9 nucleotides align to TRBD2. CDR1 and CDR2 from the germline V gene are LNHDA and SQIVND (reference sequence). The CDR3 contains 17 residues. With V trimmed by 4 bases and J by 0 bases, 8 bases remained unmatched. CDR3 loop: CASSSPWRGGSTDTQYF. The CDR3, as DNA: TGTGCCAGTAGTAGCCCCTGGCGGGGGGGTAGCACAGATACGCAGTATTTT.

The V call is TRBV6-4, the J call TRBJ2-1; 11 bases match TRBD2. The germline gives CDR1 MRHNA, CDR2 SNTAGT. The V segment lost 3 bases and the J segment 8 bases; nucleotides outside the gene matches: 6. The length of the CDR3 is 15 residues. The CDR3 nucleotides read TGTGCCAGCAGTGAGACTAGCGGGGTTGTCGATGAGCAGTTCTTC. It yields the protein CASSETSGVVDEQFF.

The DNA for the CDR3 is TGCGCCAGCAGTCAGAGGCAGGGGAGCACAGATACGCAGTATTTT. As protein: CASSQRQGSTDTQYF. This sequence joins TRBV10-1 and TRBJ2-3, with D tentatively TRBD1 (6 bases). Germline CDR1 WNHNN, CDR2 SYGVQD (reference sequence). CDR3 length equals 15 residues. V gave up 5 bases and J gave up 0 bases, with 12 bases separating them.